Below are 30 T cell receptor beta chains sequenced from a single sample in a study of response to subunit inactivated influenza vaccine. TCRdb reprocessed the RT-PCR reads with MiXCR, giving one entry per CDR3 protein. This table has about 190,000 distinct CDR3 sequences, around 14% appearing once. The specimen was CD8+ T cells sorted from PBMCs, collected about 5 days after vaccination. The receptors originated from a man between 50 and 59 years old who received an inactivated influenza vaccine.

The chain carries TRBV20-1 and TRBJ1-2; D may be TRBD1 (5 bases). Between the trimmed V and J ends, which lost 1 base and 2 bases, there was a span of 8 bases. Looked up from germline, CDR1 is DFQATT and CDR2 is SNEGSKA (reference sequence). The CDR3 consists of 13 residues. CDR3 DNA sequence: TGCAGTGCTAGAGTCAGGGAGAACTATGGCTACACCTTC. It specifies CSARVRENYGYTF.

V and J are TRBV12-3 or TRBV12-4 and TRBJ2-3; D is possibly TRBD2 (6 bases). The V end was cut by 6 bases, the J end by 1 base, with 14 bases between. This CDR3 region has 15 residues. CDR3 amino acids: CASRSGTRGTDTQYF. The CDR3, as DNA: TGTGCCAGCAGATCGGGGACTCGGGGCACAGATACGCAGTATTTT.

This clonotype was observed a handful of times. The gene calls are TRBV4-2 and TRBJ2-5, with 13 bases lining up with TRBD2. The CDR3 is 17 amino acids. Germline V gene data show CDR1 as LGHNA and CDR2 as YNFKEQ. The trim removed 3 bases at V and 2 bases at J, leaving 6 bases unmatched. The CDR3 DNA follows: TGTGCCAGCAGCCAGCGACCGGGACTAGCGGGACAAGAGACCCAGTACTTC. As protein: CASSQRPGLAGQETQYF.

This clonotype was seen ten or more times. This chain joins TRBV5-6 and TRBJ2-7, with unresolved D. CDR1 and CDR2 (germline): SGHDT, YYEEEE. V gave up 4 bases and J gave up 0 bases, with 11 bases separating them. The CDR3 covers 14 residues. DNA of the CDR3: TGTGCCAGCAGCACAACGACTGCCTCCTACGAGCAGTACTTC. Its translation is CASSTTTASYEQYF. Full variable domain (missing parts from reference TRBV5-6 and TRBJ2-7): DAGVTQSPTHLIKTRGQQVTLRCSPKSGHDTVSWYQQALGQGPQFIFQYYEEEERQRGNFPDRFSGHQFPNYSSELNVNALLLGDSALYLCASSTTTASYEQYFGPGTRLTVT.

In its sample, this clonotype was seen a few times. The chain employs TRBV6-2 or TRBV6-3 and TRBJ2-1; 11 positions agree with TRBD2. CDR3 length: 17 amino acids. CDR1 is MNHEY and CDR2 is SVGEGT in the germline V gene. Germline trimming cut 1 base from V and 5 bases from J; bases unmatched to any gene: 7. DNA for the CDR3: TGTGCCAGCAGTTACTTACATACTAGCGGGAGCAACAATGAGCAGTTCTTC. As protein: CASSYLHTSGSNNEQFF.

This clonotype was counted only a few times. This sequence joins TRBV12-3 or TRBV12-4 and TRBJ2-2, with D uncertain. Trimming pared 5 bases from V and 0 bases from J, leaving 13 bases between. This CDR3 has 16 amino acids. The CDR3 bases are TGTGCCAGCAGTGGGCCGGAGACAACGAACACCGGGGAGCTGTTTTTT. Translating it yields CASSGPETTNTGELFF.

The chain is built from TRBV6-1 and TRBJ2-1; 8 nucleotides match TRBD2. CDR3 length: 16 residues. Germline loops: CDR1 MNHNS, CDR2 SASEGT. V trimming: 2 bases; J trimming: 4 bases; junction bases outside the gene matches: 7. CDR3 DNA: TGTGCCAGCAGTGAAACTTCAAGCGGGGGATACAATGAGCAGTTCTTC. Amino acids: CASSETSSGGYNEQFF.

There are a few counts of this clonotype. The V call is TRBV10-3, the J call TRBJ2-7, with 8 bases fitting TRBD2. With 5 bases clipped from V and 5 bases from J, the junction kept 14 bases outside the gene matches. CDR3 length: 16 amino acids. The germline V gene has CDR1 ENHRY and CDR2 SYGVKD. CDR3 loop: CAISQFGVAGRNEQYF. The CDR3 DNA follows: TGTGCCATCAGTCAATTTGGAGTAGCGGGGAGGAACGAGCAGTACTTC.

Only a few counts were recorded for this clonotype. The CDR3 nucleotides are TGCAGTGCCCCGGGACAGTCCGCTGAGCAGTTCTTC. This sequence encodes CSAPGQSAEQFF. J is TRBJ2-1 and V is TRBV20-1; 7 bases fit TRBD1. This CDR3 region has 12 residues. Germline trimming cut 6 bases from V and 9 bases from J; bases unmatched to any gene: 8. From germline, CDR1 is DFQATT and CDR2 SNEGSKA (reference sequence).

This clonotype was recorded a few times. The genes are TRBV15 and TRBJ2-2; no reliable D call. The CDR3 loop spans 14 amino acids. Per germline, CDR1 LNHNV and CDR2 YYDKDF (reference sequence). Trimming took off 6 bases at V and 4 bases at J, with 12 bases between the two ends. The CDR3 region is CATRGNDGTGELFF. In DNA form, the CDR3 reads TGTGCCACCAGAGGAAACGACGGCACCGGGGAGCTGTTTTTT.

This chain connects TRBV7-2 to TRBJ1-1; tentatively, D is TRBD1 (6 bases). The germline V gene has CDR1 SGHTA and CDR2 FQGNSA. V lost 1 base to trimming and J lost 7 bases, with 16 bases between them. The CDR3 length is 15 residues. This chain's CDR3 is CASSLDAGAGFEAFF. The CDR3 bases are TGTGCCAGCAGCTTAGATGCGGGGGCCGGATTTGAAGCTTTCTTT.

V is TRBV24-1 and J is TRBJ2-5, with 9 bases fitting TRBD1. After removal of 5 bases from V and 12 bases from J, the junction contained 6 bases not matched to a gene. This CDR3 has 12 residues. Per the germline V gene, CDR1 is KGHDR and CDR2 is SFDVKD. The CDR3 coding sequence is TGTGCCACCAGTGCCCCGGGACAGGGAGAGTACTTC. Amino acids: CATSAPGQGEYF.

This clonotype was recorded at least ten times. CDR3 bases: TGCAGCGTTATAGTACTAGCGGGAGTTATACAAGAGACCCAGTACTTC. It translates to CSVIVLAGVIQETQYF. V is TRBV29-1 and J is TRBJ2-5; TRBD2 matches at 11 bases. The CDR3 has 16 amino acids. The germline CDR1 and CDR2 sequences are SQVTM and ANQGSEA. Unmatched junction bases numbered 10, after V lost 5 bases and J lost 2 bases.

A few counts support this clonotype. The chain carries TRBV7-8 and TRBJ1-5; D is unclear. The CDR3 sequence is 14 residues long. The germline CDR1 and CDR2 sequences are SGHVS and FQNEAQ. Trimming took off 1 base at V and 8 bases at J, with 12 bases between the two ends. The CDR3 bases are TGTGCCAGCAGCTTAGGTGGGGTGAGGGAGCCCCAGCATTTT. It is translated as CASSLGGVREPQHF.

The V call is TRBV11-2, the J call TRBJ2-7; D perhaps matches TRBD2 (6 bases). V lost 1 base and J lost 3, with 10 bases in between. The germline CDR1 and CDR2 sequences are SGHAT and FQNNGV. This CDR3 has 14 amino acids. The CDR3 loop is CASSLGGRNYEQYF. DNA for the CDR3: TGTGCCAGCAGCTTAGGAGGGAGGAACTACGAGCAGTACTTC. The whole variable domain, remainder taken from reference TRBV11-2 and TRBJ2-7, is EAGVAQSPRYKIIEKRQSVAFWCNPISGHATLYWYQQILGQGPKLLIQFQNNGVVDDSQLPKDRFSAERLKGVDSTLKIQPAKLEDSAVYLCASSLGGRNYEQYFGPGTRLTVT.

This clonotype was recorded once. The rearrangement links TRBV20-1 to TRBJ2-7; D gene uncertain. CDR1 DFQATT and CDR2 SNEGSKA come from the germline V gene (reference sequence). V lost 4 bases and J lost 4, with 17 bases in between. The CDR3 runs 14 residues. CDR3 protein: CSANKLDGGYEQYF. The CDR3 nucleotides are TGCAGTGCTAATAAATTGGACGGCGGATACGAGCAGTACTTC.

The CDR3 DNA reads as TGTGCCAGCAGCTTGGGCCAGGGGGCTCAAAATGAGCAGTTCTTC. Translated: CASSLGQGAQNEQFF. The chain uses TRBV5-6 and TRBJ2-1; 8 bases match TRBD1. Trimming took 0 bases from V and 7 from J; bases not matched to a gene: 6. CDR1 and CDR2 from the germline V gene are SGHDT and YYEEEE. The CDR3 contains 15 residues.

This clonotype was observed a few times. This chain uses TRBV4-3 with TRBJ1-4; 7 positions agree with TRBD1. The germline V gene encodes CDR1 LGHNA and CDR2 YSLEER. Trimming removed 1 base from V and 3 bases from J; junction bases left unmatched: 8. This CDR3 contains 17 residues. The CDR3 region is CASSQVPRGTANEKLFF. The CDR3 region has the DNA TGCGCCAGCAGCCAAGTCCCACGCGGGACAGCTAATGAAAAACTGTTTTTT.

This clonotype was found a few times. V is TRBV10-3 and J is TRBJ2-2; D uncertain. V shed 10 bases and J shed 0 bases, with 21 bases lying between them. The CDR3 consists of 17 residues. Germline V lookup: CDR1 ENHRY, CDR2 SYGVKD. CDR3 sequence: CATFGLTRYPNTGELFF. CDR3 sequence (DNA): TGTGCCACCTTCGGTCTCACACGATACCCGAACACCGGGGAGCTGTTTTTT.

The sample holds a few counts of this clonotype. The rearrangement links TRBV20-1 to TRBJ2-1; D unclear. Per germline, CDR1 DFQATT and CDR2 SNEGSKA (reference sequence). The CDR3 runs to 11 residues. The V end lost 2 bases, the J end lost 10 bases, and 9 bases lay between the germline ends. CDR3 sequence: CSARWAQEQFF. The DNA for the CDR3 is TGCAGTGCTAGATGGGCACAAGAGCAGTTCTTC.

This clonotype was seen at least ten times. The CDR3 coding sequence is TGCAGCGTTGAGGTGGGATGGGGCGAGCAGTACTTC. This gives the protein CSVEVGWGEQYF. The genes are TRBV29-1 and TRBJ2-7; D is ambiguous. The CDR3 has 12 amino acids. Germline CDR1 and CDR2: SQVTM and ANQGSEA. V lost 3 bases to trimming and J lost 6 bases, with 12 bases between them.

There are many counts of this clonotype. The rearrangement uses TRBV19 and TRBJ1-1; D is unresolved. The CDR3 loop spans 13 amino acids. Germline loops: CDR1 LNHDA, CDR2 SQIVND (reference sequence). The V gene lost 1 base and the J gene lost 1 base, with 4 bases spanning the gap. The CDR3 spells CASSIGRNTEAFF. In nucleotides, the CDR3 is TGTGCCAGTAGTATAGGTCGGAACACTGAAGCTTTCTTT.

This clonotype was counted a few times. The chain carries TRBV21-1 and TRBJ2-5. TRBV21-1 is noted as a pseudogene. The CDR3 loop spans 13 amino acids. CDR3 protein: CASSTSIQETQYF. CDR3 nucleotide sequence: TGTGCCAGCAGCACCAGCATCCAAGAGACCCAGTACTTC.

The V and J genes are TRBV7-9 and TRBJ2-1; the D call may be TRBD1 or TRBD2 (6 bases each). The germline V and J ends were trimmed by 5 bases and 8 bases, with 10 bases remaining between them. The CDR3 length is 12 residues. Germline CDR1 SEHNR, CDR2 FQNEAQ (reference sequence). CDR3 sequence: CASSHREDEQFF. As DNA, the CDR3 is TGTGCCAGCAGCCACAGGGAGGATGAGCAGTTCTTC. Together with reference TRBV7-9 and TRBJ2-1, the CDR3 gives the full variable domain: DTGVSQNPRHKITKRGQNVTFRCDPISEHNRLYWYRQTLGQGPEFLTYFQNEAQLEKSRLLSDRFSAERPKGSFSTLEIQRTEQGDSAMYLCASSHREDEQFFGPGTRLTVL.

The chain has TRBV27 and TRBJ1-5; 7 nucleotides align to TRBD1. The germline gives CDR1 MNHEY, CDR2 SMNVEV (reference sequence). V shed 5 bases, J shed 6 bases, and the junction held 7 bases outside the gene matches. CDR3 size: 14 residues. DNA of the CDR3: TGTGCCAGCAGTCCCACACAGGGGACTCAGCCCCAGCATTTT. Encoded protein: CASSPTQGTQPQHF.

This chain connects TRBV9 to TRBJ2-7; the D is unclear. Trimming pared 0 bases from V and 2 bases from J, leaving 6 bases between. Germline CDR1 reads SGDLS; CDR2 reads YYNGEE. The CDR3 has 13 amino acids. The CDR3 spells CASSVDGAYEQYF. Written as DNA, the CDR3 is TGTGCCAGCAGCGTAGATGGAGCCTACGAGCAGTACTTC.

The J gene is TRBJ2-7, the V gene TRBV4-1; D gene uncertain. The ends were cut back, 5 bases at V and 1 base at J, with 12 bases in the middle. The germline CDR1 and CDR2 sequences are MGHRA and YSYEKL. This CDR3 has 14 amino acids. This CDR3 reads CASSLTDGSYEQYF. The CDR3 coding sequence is TGCGCCAGCAGCTTGACCGACGGATCCTACGAGCAGTACTTC.

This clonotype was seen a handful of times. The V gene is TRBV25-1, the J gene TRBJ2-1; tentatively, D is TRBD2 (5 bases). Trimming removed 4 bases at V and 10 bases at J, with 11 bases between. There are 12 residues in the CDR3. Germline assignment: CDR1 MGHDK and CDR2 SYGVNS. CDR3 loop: CASSVGLTEQFF. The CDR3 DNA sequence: TGTGCCAGCAGTGTTGGACTCACAGAGCAGTTCTTC.

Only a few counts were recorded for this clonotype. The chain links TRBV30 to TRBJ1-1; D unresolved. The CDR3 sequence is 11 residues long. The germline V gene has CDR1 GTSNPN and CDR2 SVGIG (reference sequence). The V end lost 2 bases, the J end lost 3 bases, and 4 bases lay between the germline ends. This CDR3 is CAWSHYTEAFF. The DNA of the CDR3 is TGTGCCTGGAGTCATTACACTGAAGCTTTCTTT.

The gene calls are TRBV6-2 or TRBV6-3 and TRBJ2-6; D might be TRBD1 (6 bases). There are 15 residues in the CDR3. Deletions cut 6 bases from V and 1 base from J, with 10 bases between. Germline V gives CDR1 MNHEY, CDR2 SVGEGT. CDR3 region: CASSPGVSGANVLTF. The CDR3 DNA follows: TGTGCCAGCAGCCCAGGGGTTTCTGGGGCCAACGTCCTGACTTTC.